This TCR beta chain was found in a study of tumor-infiltrating lymphocytes in primary liver carcinoma (dated by TCRdb to 2016 to 2017). Describing the broader study: Between November 2015 and early 2016, a few patients in China with histopathologically diagnosed primary liver carcinoma had their tumors surgically resected. Of the five patients, three men and two women aged 30 to 69 years, four had hepatocellular carcinoma and one had combined HCC and intrahepatic cholangiocarcinoma. Tumors of the five patients were stage T1-T3 N0M0 with maximum diameters of roughly 4 to 11 cm. Samples yielded roughly 3.65 to 7.5 million productive TCRbeta reads; read depth did not differ significantly between tissue types. For each liver tumor, the study sampled five regions along with adjacent normal tissue and blood, and applied TCRbeta repertoire sequencing, expression microarrays and whole-exome sequencing. A total of 35 specimens from 5 patients went through TCRbeta repertoire sequencing, namely 25 tumor regions, 5 adjacent noncancerous liver tissues and 5 peripheral blood samples. Technical replicate repertoires showed high reproducibility, with mean shared-clone rates about 0.86 and correlation coefficients above 0.95.

The full study reports these points: Pairs of tumor regions showed greater repertoire overlap (mean 36%) than tumor-adjacent pairs (about 17%) or tumor-blood pairs (approximately 14%), which is consistent with antigen-driven expansion. With just 4 to 6 patients in the study, the authors point out that the findings should be validated in a larger study. Because the samples were bulk and unsorted, CD4+ and CD8+ T cell repertoires could not be compared. Only the TCR beta chain was sequenced, which likely underestimates true repertoire diversity because unpaired alpha chains were not captured. The top 250 clones made up a significantly larger repertoire fraction in tumors than in blood (p = 0.039).

From the germline V gene, CDR1 is SGHDT and CDR2 is YYEEEE. The CDR3 holds 15 amino acids from the cysteine to the phenylalanine. Only CDR3 DNA remains: 45 bases, in frame from the first base. Relative to germline, V is missing 0 bases and J is missing 3 bases, with 1 base of the junction outside any gene match. Blood RNA was extracted from unsorted whole blood using TRIzol reagent, and germline DNA was obtained with the DNeasy Blood & Tissue kit. Patients had chronic HBV infection and were treatment-naive at sampling. Approximately 3.9 milliliters of peripheral blood were collected into K2EDTA tubes before surgery. A constant-region primer and ProtoScript II reverse transcriptase were used to reverse-transcribe TCRbeta-specific cDNA from approximately 500 ng total RNA. Construction of the TCRbeta libraries relied on three nested rounds of multiplex PCR, following a slightly modified ARM-PCR procedure. Each of the first two PCR rounds ran for about 10 cycles and used multiplex TRBV1-TRBV30 forward primers together with a Cbeta reverse primer. Sample barcodes and Illumina adapters were added in a final 25-cycle PCR using Deep VentR polymerase. Before sequencing, amplicons between 200 and 500 bp were purified from gel using a QIAquick gel extraction kit. TCRbeta amplicons were sequenced on an Illumina HiSeq 2500 with 250-bp paired-end reads. In the original analysis: To recover full CDR3 sequences, reads were quality-trimmed using Trimmomatic v0.33 and paired reads were then merged using FLASH v1.2.11. V, D and J germline segments were assigned to the rearranged TCRbeta sequences using MiGEC v1.2.1b. Clonotype statistics, along with Shannon-Wiener diversity indices, were calculated using VDJtools v1.0.0. Except for diversity analysis, only each sample's 250 most abundant clonotypes were used in subsequent analyses to reduce sampling bias. Using fastp at Q25 and MiXCR, TCRdb reprocessed the public reads and kept productive beta chains. Under each unique CDR3 protein, matching rows form one entry showing the most common genes and DNA. These V and J calls derive from TCRdb rather than the authors' analysis. This sample lists 330,000 or so distinct CDR3 sequences; about 61% were detected once. Together, the top ten hold 5% to 6.5% of the sample.

This clonotype was counted only a few times. Its binding antigen is unknown. No much larger clone is present one base from it, and per-base qualities are unavailable. This TCR was recovered from a middle-aged man with primary liver carcinoma and hepatitis B virus infection. The sample comprised peripheral blood. Rearrangement joined TRBV5-6 to TRBJ2-3; 10 junctional bases match TRBD1. DNA sequence: TGTGCCAGCAGCTTGGCGGGACAGGGGACAGATACGCAGTATTTT. It translates as CASSLAGQGTDTQYF.